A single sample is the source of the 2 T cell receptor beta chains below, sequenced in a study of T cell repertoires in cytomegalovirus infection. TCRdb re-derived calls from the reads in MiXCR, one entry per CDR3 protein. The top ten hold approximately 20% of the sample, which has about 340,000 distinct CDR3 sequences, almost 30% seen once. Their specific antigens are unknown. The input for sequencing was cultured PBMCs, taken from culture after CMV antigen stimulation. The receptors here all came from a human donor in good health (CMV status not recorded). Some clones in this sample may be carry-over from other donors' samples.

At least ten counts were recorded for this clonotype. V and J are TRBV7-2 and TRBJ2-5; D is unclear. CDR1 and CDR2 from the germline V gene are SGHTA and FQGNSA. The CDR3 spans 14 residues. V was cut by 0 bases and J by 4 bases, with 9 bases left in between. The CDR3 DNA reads TGTGCCAGCAGCTTAGCTGCGACGAGAGAGACCCAGTACTTC. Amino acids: CASSLAATRETQYF.

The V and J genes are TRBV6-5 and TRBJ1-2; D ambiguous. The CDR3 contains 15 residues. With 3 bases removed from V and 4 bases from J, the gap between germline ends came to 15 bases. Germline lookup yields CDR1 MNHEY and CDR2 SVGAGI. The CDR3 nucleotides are TGTGCCAGCAGTTATTCCAACCTTGGGTCCTATGGCTACACCTTC. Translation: CASSYSNLGSYGYTF.